Sequencing of this TCR beta chain was carried out in a study of cytomegalovirus exposure and HLA in healthy donors. These donors counted as nominally healthy when sampled, but unrecorded immune exposures were likely. Points on this clone: Its matching antigen is unknown.

Study-level findings and limits: Later work found that TCR association rates differed between HLA loci; DRB1 had the most and HLA-C the fewest. At a 0.05 false discovery rate, a later analysis found 18,000 or so TCR beta sequences to be associated with HLA alleles. For most TCR beta V segments, an earlier analysis put the productive rate at about 87% or about 30% of the time.

Researchers ran the PCR with 60 Vbeta and 13 Jbeta primers. The assay was immunoSEQ multiplex PCR, and TCRdb's table has in-frame clones only and misses some. The table includes some 130,000 clones, around 73% detected once. Input material: PBMCs. The sequence came from a man aged 50 or older in good health and CMV-seronegative.

The CDR3 DNA is TGTGCCAGCAGAGCCCCCGGGACACCTTTATACGAGCAGTACTTC. This sequence encodes CASRAPGTPLYEQYF. J is TRBJ2-7 and V is TRBV6-1; D perhaps matches TRBD1 (6 bases). The V gene's germline CDR1 is MNHNS and CDR2 SASEGT. Trimming removed 6 bases at V and 4 bases at J, with 19 bases between. The CDR3 length is 15 residues.